This paragraph covers one TCR delta chain sequence. TCRdb re-analyzed the reads via CATT. The sample includes fewer than 8,500 delta-chain clones, 1.6% seen only once; the top ten take around 8%. These data originate in a study of gamma-delta chains in newborns, infants, children. Turning to the study itself: Microbial exposure reportedly drives polyclonal innate γδ T cell expansion after birth.

Germline assignment: CDR1 TSWWSYY and CDR2 QGS. Trimming removed 1 base from V and 4 bases from J; junction bases left unmatched: 3. This CDR3 spans 14 amino acids. Sequenced material: blood. The clonotype originates from a child who was a newborn, infant or young child, either healthy, febrile or measles-vaccinated (not recorded which). The V gene is TRDV1, the J gene TRDJ1; 7 nucleotides match TRDD3. The CDR3: CALGEPGGVDKLIF. CDR3 nucleotides: TGTGCTCTTGGGGAACCTGGGGGGGTCGATAAACTCATCTTT.